The T cell receptor (beta chain) described here comes from a study of blood T cell repertoires in COVID-19. Study summary: Samples taken during acute and convalescent COVID-19 were collected in the United States, Italy and Spain. In each case, the material was cDNA or gDNA derived from T cells, B-cell-depleted T cells, or PBMCs.

The CDR3 loop spans 15 amino acids. Authors' data handling: For nucleated cells, counts were estimated from reference gene primer amplification. Measured with immunoSEQ multiplex PCR; TCRdb has only the in-frame clones, and not every one. V, J and clone size were drawn from that table, and D and trimming were deduced from the DNA. Among about 360,000 clones listed, around 83% were seen once. V gene TRBV21-1 combines with J gene TRBJ2-4; TRBD2 is the table's D call, not checked against the DNA. TRBV21-1 is annotated as a pseudogene. The clonotype comes from a young man with active or convalescent COVID-19. The sample comprised peripheral blood. The DNA for the CDR3 is TGTGCCAGCAGCAAACTGGAGAGAGCCCAAAACATTCAGTACTTC. It specifies CASSKLERAQNIQYF.